This record looks at one TCR beta chain sequence and its context. Antigen: not known. CDR1 is SGHNT and CDR2 is YENEEA in the germline V gene. CDR3 size: 14 residues. Deletions cut 4 bases from V and 9 bases from J, with 16 bases between. The data stem from a study of identifying expanded T cells in peripheral blood. Healthy donors had no documented immune events, such as infections, while sampled. Overall study results and limits: Technical replicates showed about 1.2 changed clones; two weeks 15 to 20; four weeks 19. Across healthy donors, higher total template counts meant significantly greater roughly two-week count variance.

Only in-frame clones appear in the TCRdb table, and some are missing; sequencing was by immunoSEQ multiplex PCR. The sample lists 120,000 or so clones; more than 80% were seen once. Material: blood. The rearrangement links TRBV11-3 to TRBJ2-1; D might be TRBD1 (5 bases). This TCR came from a person aged 18-69 years in good health. The DNA of the CDR3 is TGTGCCAGCAGCTCCGATATCCAGGGCCGTGAGCAGTTCTTC. It codes for CASSSDIQGREQFF. The full variable domain, rest sourced from reference TRBV11-3 and TRBJ2-1, is EAGVVQSPRYKIIEKKQPVAFWCNPISGHNTLYWYLQNLGQGPELLIRYENEEAVDDSQLPKDRFSAERLKGVDSTLKIQPAELGDSAVYLCASSSDIQGREQFFGPGTRLTVL.